Presented here are 28 T cell receptor beta chains from one specimen sequenced in a study of blood T cell repertoires in COVID-19. The repertoire was sequenced with immunoSEQ multiplex PCR; TCRdb's copy has only in-frame clones and lacks some. This table holds about 280,000 clones, approximately 85% found once. The specimen sequenced was PBMCs or T cells enriched from blood (not recorded which). The receptors originated from a woman younger than 45 who had recovered from COVID-19.

The rearrangement uses TRBV4-1 and TRBJ1-4; D is uncertain. V was cut by 1 base and J by 5 bases, with 11 bases left in between. The CDR3 sequence is 15 residues long. Germline assignment: CDR1 MGHRA and CDR2 YSYEKL. This CDR3 reads CASSQAWWANEKLFF. The CDR3 DNA sequence: TGCGCCAGCAGCCAAGCCTGGTGGGCAAATGAAAAACTGTTTTTT.

The chain joins TRBV19 to TRBJ1-6; TRBD1 matches 7 bases. The V segment lost 6 bases and the J segment 5 bases; nucleotides outside the gene matches: 10. This CDR3 comprises 16 residues. Germline loops: CDR1 LNHDA, CDR2 SQIVND (reference sequence). The DNA of the CDR3 is TGTGCCAGTAGCCAACGACAGGGCGCCCATAATTCACCCCTCCACTTT. This sequence encodes CASSQRQGAHNSPLHF.

This clone was observed once. The V call is TRBV2, the J call TRBJ1-2; D ambiguous. Germline CDR1 is SNHLY and CDR2 is FYNNEI. The CDR3 runs 14 residues. Trimming cost V 6 bases and J 8 bases, with 19 bases left between them. As DNA, the CDR3 is TGTGCCAGCAGCCAAGCAAGGGCCTCGGGAGGCTACACCTTC. The encoded protein is CASSQARASGGYTF.

This chain links TRBV5-4 with TRBJ1-1; 9 positions match TRBD1. This CDR3 is 15 amino acids long. CDR1 is SGHNT, CDR2 YYREEE, per germline (reference sequence). V lost 4 bases, J lost 1 base, and 5 bases stayed unmatched. The CDR3 is CASSPRQGENTEAFF. The CDR3 region has the DNA TGTGCCAGCAGCCCTAGACAGGGGGAGAACACTGAAGCTTTCTTT.

The rearrangement links TRBV11-2 to TRBJ2-1; TRBD2 might be the D (6 bases). V lost 5 bases to trimming and J lost 0 bases, with 14 bases between them. The CDR3 length is 16 residues. The germline gives CDR1 SGHAT, CDR2 FQNNGV. CDR3 protein: CASSRGLTSSYNEQFF. The CDR3 nucleotides are TGTGCCAGCAGCCGGGGACTGACGAGCTCCTACAATGAGCAGTTCTTC. Variable domain in full (rest from reference TRBV11-2 and TRBJ2-1): EAGVAQSPRYKIIEKRQSVAFWCNPISGHATLYWYQQILGQGPKLLIQFQNNGVVDDSQLPKDRFSAERLKGVDSTLKIQPAKLEDSAVYLCASSRGLTSSYNEQFFGPGTRLTVL.

V usage is TRBV28 and J usage is TRBJ1-1; unclear D gene. The CDR3 is 14 amino acids. The ends were cut back, 2 bases at V and 3 bases at J, with 10 bases in the middle. Germline CDR1 reads MDHEN; CDR2 reads SYDVKM. CDR3 in amino acids: CASSLVVRDTEAFF. CDR3 DNA sequence: TGTGCCAGCAGTTTAGTGGTTCGAGACACTGAAGCTTTCTTT.

The chain joins TRBV11-3 to TRBJ2-7; D unclear. The CDR3 sequence is 9 residues long. CDR1 is SGHNT, CDR2 YENEEA, per germline. With 9 bases removed from V and 4 bases from J, the gap between germline ends came to 4 bases. This CDR3 is CARRYEQYF. CDR3 in DNA: TGTGCCAGGAGATACGAGCAGTACTTC.

This sequence joins TRBV2 and TRBJ1-3; a possible D gene is TRBD1 (6 bases). The CDR3 has 15 residues. CDR1 and CDR2 from the germline V gene are SNHLY and FYNNEI. The V gene lost 5 bases and the J gene lost 0 bases, with 11 bases spanning the gap. CDR3 sequence: CASSPDRSSGNTIYF. The CDR3 region has the DNA TGTGCCAGCAGTCCTGACAGGAGCTCTGGAAACACCATATATTTT.

This sequence joins TRBV30 and TRBJ1-5; D ambiguous. Trimming took 1 base from V and 2 from J, leaving 6 bases between them. CDR3 length equals 13 residues. Looked up from germline, CDR1 is GTSNPN and CDR2 is SVGIG (reference sequence). The CDR3 spells CAWSAGGNQPQHF. The DNA of the CDR3 is TGTGCCTGGAGTGCCGGGGGCAATCAGCCCCAGCATTTT.

This clone was seen only a few times. This chain connects TRBV10-3 to TRBJ1-1; no definite D call. In germline, CDR1 is ENHRY, CDR2 SYGVKD. With 8 bases removed from V and 2 bases from J, the gap between germline ends came to 6 bases. The CDR3 consists of 11 residues. The CDR3 nucleotides are TGTGCCATCCAGGTAAACACTGAAGCTTTCTTT. Protein product: CAIQVNTEAFF.

The chain carries TRBV27 and TRBJ1-1, with 8 bases that match TRBD1. The CDR3 loop spans 14 amino acids. In germline, CDR1 is MNHEY, CDR2 SMNVEV (reference sequence). The V segment lost 3 bases and the J segment 3 bases; nucleotides outside the gene matches: 3. CDR3 sequence (DNA): TGTGCCAGCAGTTTCACAGGGGGAGACACTGAAGCTTTCTTT. It encodes CASSFTGGDTEAFF.

Concerning this clone: Relative to the germline gene, one junction end is altered; a read error may explain this. This sequence joins TRBV7-2 and TRBJ2-1; D tentatively fits TRBD1 or TRBD2 (7 bases each). This CDR3 spans 14 amino acids. Germline V gene lookup returns CDR1 SGHTA and CDR2 FQGNSA. In nucleotides, the CDR3 is TGTGCCAGCAGCGTAGCAGGGGGGGTGGGTGAGCAGTTCTTC. This translates into CASSVAGGVGEQFF. Variable domain in full (rest from reference TRBV7-2 and TRBJ2-1): GAGVSQSPSNKVTEKGKDVELRCDPISGHTALYWYRQSLGQGLEFLIYFQGNSAPDKSGLPSDRFSAERTGGSVSTLTIQRTQQEDSAVYLCASSVAGGVGEQFFGPGTRLTVL.

This chain connects TRBV7-8 to TRBJ2-1, with 7 bases lining up with TRBD2. V was pared by 1 base and J by 0 bases, with 3 bases of the junction left unmatched. Germline assignment: CDR1 SGHVS and CDR2 FQNEAQ. The CDR3 spans 16 residues. The DNA for the CDR3 is TGTGCCAGCAGCTTAGAGCCGGGAGGCTCCTACAATGAGCAGTTCTTC. Its protein is CASSLEPGGSYNEQFF. Using reference TRBV7-8 and TRBJ2-1 for the parts outside the CDR3, the full variable domain is GAGVSQSPRYKVAKRGQDVALRCDPISGHVSLFWYQQALGQGPEFLTYFQNEAQLDKSGLPSDRFFAERPEGSVSTLKIQRTQQEDSAVYLCASSLEPGGSYNEQFFGPGTRLTVL.

The rearrangement uses TRBV5-1 and TRBJ1-1, with D possibly being TRBD1 (5 bases). CDR1 is SGHRS, CDR2 YFSETQ, per germline. CDR3 size: 15 residues. Trimming took 0 bases from V and 0 from J, leaving 9 bases between them. The CDR3 sequence is CASSLAAGLNTEAFF. CDR3 DNA sequence: TGCGCCAGCAGCTTGGCCGCAGGGTTGAACACTGAAGCTTTCTTT.

This chain links TRBV5-1 with TRBJ2-5, with 15 bases identical to TRBD2. CDR3 length: 17 residues. CDR1 is SGHRS, CDR2 YFSETQ, per germline. V shed 4 bases and J 0 bases; nucleotides not matched to a gene: 4. This CDR3 is CASSVGTSGRYQETQYF. CDR3 sequence (DNA): TGCGCCAGCAGCGTGGGGACTAGCGGGAGGTACCAAGAGACCCAGTACTTC.

The rearrangement joins TRBV5-1 to TRBJ2-2; no clear D gene. The CDR3 extends over 14 amino acids. The V end was cut by 0 bases, the J end by 2 bases, with 5 bases between. Germline V gives CDR1 SGHRS, CDR2 YFSETQ. This CDR3 reads CASSLDSNTGELFF. In DNA, the CDR3 is TGCGCCAGCAGCTTGGACAGTAACACCGGGGAGCTGTTTTTT.

V is TRBV11-1 and J is TRBJ1-5; no firm D call. V lost 5 bases and J 6 bases, leaving 17 bases between the germline ends. The germline CDR1 and CDR2 sequences are SGHAT and FQDESV (reference sequence). The CDR3 consists of 15 residues. The CDR3 nucleotides are TGTGCCAGCAGCCCTAACCGGGAGGGAGGTCAGCCCCAGCATTTT. Amino acid sequence: CASSPNREGGQPQHF.

This clone occurred once. The chain uses TRBV5-4 and TRBJ2-7; 9 nucleotides match TRBD1. Germline V gene sequence: CDR1 SGHNT, CDR2 YYREEE (reference sequence). V trimming: 4 bases; J trimming: 3 bases; junction bases outside the gene matches: 5. The CDR3 consists of 14 residues. CDR3 DNA: TGTGCCAGCAGCCTTAGGACAGGGGACTACGAGCAGTACTTC. Translated, it gives CASSLRTGDYEQYF.

The chain combines TRBV7-3 with TRBJ1-2; a possible D gene is TRBD1 (5 bases). The CDR3 extends over 15 amino acids. Trimming took 4 bases from V and 2 from J, leaving 14 bases between them. Germline-derived CDR1 and CDR2 are SGHTA and FQGTGA. The CDR3 DNA reads TGTGCCAGCAGCTCTAGACAGCGACACAACTATGGCTACACCTTC. Translated: CASSSRQRHNYGYTF. The entire variable domain, with the rest obtained from reference TRBV7-3 and TRBJ1-2, is as follows: GAGVSQTPSNKVTEKGKYVELRCDPISGHTALYWYRQSLGQGPEFLIYFQGTGAADDSGLPNDRFFAVRPEGSVSTLKIQRTERGDSAVYLCASSSRQRHNYGYTFGSGTRLTVV.

The gene calls are TRBV27 and TRBJ2-3; the match to TRBD2 covers 9 bases. Germline V lookup: CDR1 MNHEY, CDR2 SMNVEV (reference sequence). The CDR3 contains 17 residues. V trimming: 5 bases; J trimming: 0 bases; junction bases outside the gene matches: 9. The DNA of the CDR3 is TGTGCCAGCAGTGGGGGCTCCCTAGCGGGGAGCACAGATACGCAGTATTTT. This translates into CASSGGSLAGSTDTQYF.

This chain connects TRBV5-4 to TRBJ2-7; D is possibly TRBD2 (7 bases). The CDR3 is 13 residues long. CDR1 SGHNT and CDR2 YYREEE come from the germline V gene (reference sequence). V was trimmed by 1 base and J by 6 bases, leaving 11 bases between them. CDR3: CASSLFRGAEQYF. The CDR3 region has the DNA TGTGCCAGCAGCTTGTTCCGGGGGGCCGAGCAGTACTTC.

Notes on this clone: The same CDR3 also results from other DNA sequences found in this sample. CDR3 bases: TGCAGCGTTGCGGGGGGAGAAGAGACCCAGTACTTC. Amino acids: CSVAGGEETQYF. The rearrangement joins TRBV29-1 to TRBJ2-5; 7 bases fit TRBD2. From germline, CDR1 is SQVTM and CDR2 ANQGSEA. The CDR3 runs to 12 residues. The V and J ends lost 4 bases and 3 bases, in that order; junction bases with no gene match: 2. Filled out from reference TRBV29-1 and TRBJ2-5, the complete variable domain reads SAVISQKPSRDICQRGTSLTIQCQVDSQVTMMFWYRQQPGQSLTLIATANQGSEATYESGFVIDKFPISRPNLTFSTLTVSNMSPEDSSIYLCSVAGGEETQYFGPGTRLLVL.

V gene TRBV5-1 combines with J gene TRBJ2-2; TRBD1 matches 7 bases. The junction had 15 bases not matched to a gene; V was cut back by 0 bases and J by 4 bases. CDR3 size: 19 residues. Per the germline V gene, CDR1 is SGHRS and CDR2 is YFSETQ. The CDR3 DNA follows: TGCGCCAGCAGCTTGGTTACCGGATACAGGGGATTAGGCACCGGGGAGCTGTTTTTT. Its protein product is CASSLVTGYRGLGTGELFF.

This chain links TRBV9 with TRBJ2-3, with 9 bases fitting TRBD2. Germline V CDR1 and CDR2: SGDLS, YYNGEE. The CDR3 totals 16 residues. After removal of 0 bases from V and 2 bases from J, the junction contained 4 bases not matched to a gene. For the CDR3, the DNA is TGTGCCAGCAGCGTAGGGACTAGCGAGTACACAGATACGCAGTATTTT. Protein product: CASSVGTSEYTDTQYF. The whole variable domain, filled in from reference TRBV9 and TRBJ2-3, reads DSGVTQTPKHLITATGQRVTLRCSPRSGDLSVYWYQQSLDQGLQFLIQYYNGEERAKGNILERFSAQQFPDLHSELNLSSLELGDSALYFCASSVGTSEYTDTQYFGPGTRLTVL.

The count of this clone is one. The chain carries TRBV7-2 and TRBJ1-2; 7 bases match TRBD1. The CDR3 is 15 residues long. Germline loops: CDR1 SGHTA, CDR2 FQGNSA. Trimming took 5 bases from V and 4 from J; bases not matched to a gene: 10. CDR3 sequence reads: CASSRDRLDPYGYTF. CDR3 nucleotide sequence: TGTGCCAGCAGCCGGGACAGACTAGACCCCTATGGCTACACCTTC.

The genes are TRBV12-3 or TRBV12-4 and TRBJ2-7, with D possibly being TRBD1 (6 bases). Trimming took off 3 bases at V and 3 bases at J, with 9 bases between the two ends. This CDR3 has 13 amino acids. The CDR3 here is CASSLVQGYEQYF. The CDR3 DNA follows: TGTGCCAGCAGTTTGGTACAGGGCTACGAGCAGTACTTC.

The gene calls are TRBV2 and TRBJ1-2; D is unresolved. Trimming removed 7 bases from V and 6 bases from J, with 12 bases in between. This CDR3 spans 12 amino acids. Germline CDR1 reads SNHLY; CDR2 reads FYNNEI. The CDR3 DNA sequence: TGTGCCAGCACGGGAGAAGCGAATGGCTACACCTTC. Protein product: CASTGEANGYTF.

This chain joins TRBV28 and TRBJ1-5; D is undetermined. Trimming removed 3 bases at V and 7 bases at J, with 7 bases between. Germline lookup yields CDR1 MDHEN and CDR2 SYDVKM. The CDR3 loop spans 12 amino acids. As DNA, the CDR3 is TGTGCCAGCAGTTTGGCGAGGCAGCCCCAGCATTTT. Its protein is CASSLARQPQHF.